This T cell receptor (beta chain) was sequenced during a study of control samples from healthy donors and cancer patients. V was clipped by 8 bases and J by 2 bases; unmatched bases: 11. The CDR3 is 15 residues long. The germline V gene has CDR1 MNHEY and CDR2 SMNVEV (reference sequence). The data were produced by immunoSEQ multiplex PCR, yet TCRdb's version contains in-frame clones alone and is incomplete. The table has 150,000 to 200,000 clones, about 90% seen once. The chain has TRBV27 and TRBJ2-5; TRBD1 matches at 7 bases. Sequenced material: blood. This sequence originates from a woman between 45 and 60 years old in good health. CDR3 amino acids: CASGRQGSRQETQYF. The CDR3 region has the DNA TGTGCCAGCGGACGACAGGGCTCAAGGCAAGAGACCCAGTACTTC.